A single T cell receptor (beta chain) is shown here with its context. Its antigen is unidentified. This sample stems from a study of identical twins. Broader study findings: Twins' excess sharing was less marked for out-of-frame beta sequences.

This CDR3 has 15 amino acids. CDR1 is MNHNS and CDR2 is SASEGT in the germline V gene. Losses at the gene ends were 8 bases for V and 1 base for J; bases not matched to a gene: 6. Template switching created a universal primer site, and the cDNA included unique molecular identifiers. In TCRdb, the 5' RACE reads were re-called with MiXCR into one record per CDR3 protein. The data hold roughly 190,000 distinct CDR3 sequences, with about a sixth observed a single time. This sample also appeared in a second study, on T cells expressing NK-cell markers. That work contributes: In a handful of donors, dominant CD3+CD56+NKG2C+ clones formed roughly 1.0-7.5% of CD8+ cells.

Sequenced sample: CD8+ T cells sorted from blood. This TCR was sampled from a woman between 18 and 30 years old in good health. V and J are TRBV6-1 and TRBJ2-7; 12 positions match TRBD2. This CDR3 is CASGKGLAGSYEQYF. In DNA, the CDR3 is TGTGCCAGCGGGAAAGGACTAGCGGGATCCTACGAGCAGTACTTC.